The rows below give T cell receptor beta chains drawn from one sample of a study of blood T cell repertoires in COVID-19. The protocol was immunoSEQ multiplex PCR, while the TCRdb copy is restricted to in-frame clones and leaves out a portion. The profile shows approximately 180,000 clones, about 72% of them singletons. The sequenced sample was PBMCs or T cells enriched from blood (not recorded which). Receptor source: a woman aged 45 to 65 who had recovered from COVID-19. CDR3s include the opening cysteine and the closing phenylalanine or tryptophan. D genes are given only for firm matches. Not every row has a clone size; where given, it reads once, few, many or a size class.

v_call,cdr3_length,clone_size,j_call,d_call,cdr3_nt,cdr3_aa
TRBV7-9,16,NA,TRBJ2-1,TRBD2,TGTGCCAGCAGCACTAATTGGCGGGAGGGCGGCAATGAGCAGTTCTTC,CASSTNWREGGNEQFF
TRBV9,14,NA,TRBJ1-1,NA,TGTGCCAGCAGGAAGAGGGGGGGAAACACTGAAGCTTTCTTT,CASRKRGGNTEAFF
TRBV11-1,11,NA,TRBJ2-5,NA,TGTGCCAGCAGCTTCGGGAGGACCCAGTACTTC,CASSFGRTQYF
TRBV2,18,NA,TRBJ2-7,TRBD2,TGTGCCAGCAGCCCCTCGGCCTCAGACGGGAGGGCCTCCTACGAGCAGTACTTC,CASSPSASDGRASYEQYF
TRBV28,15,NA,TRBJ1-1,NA,TGTGCCAGCAGTTTTAGAGTCTATCCCATCACTGAAGCTTTCTTT,CASSFRVYPITEAFF
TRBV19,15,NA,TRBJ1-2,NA,TGTGCCAGTAGTACGACCGGGACAAGCCCCTATGGCTACACCTTC,CASSTTGTSPYGYTF
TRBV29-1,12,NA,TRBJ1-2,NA,TGCAGCGTCCTGGCGGTTACCTATGGCTACACCTTC,CSVLAVTYGYTF
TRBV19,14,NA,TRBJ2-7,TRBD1,TGTGCCAGTTCTTTAGGGACAGGGGTATACGAGCAGTACTTC,CASSLGTGVYEQYF
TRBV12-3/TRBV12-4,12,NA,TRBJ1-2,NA,TGTGCCAGCAGCTCCGGGACATTTGGCTACACCTTC,CASSSGTFGYTF
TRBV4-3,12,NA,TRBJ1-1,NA,TGCGCCAGCAGCCAAGGGGGACGGGAGACTTTCTTT,CASSQGGRETFF
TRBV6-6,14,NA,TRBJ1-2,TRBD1,TGTGCCAGCAGTTACGGGACAGGGTCCTATGGCTACACCTTC,CASSYGTGSYGYTF
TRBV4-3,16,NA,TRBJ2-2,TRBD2,TGCGCCAGCAGCCAAGAGGCGGGGGATGGGACCGGGGAGCTGTTTTTT,CASSQEAGDGTGELFF
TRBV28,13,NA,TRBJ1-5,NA,TGTGCCAGCGCCAGACTTAGCAATCAGCCCCAGCATTTT,CASARLSNQPQHF
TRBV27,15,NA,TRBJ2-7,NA,TGTGCCAGCAGTTTATCGCAACTAGTACTCCACGAGCAGTACTTC,CASSLSQLVLHEQYF
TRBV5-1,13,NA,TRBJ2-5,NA,TGCGCCAGCAGCTTCCAGGGTAAGGAGACCCAGTACTTC,CASSFQGKETQYF
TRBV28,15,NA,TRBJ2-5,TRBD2,TGTGCCAGCGCAGAATCGGGACTAGCTGCAGAGACCCAGTACTTC,CASAESGLAAETQYF
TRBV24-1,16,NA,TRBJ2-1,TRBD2,TGTGCCACCAGTCACCCTCTAGCGGGAGCGATCAATGAGCAGTTCTTC,CATSHPLAGAINEQFF
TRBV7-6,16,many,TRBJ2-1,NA,TGTGCCAGCAGCTTAGTGTCGGGAGAGGCCTACAATGAGCAGTTCTTC,CASSLVSGEAYNEQFF
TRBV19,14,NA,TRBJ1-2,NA,TGTGCCAGTAGTATAGCTTCCCAGGGATATGGCTACACCTTC,CASSIASQGYGYTF
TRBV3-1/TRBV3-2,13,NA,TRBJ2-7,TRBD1,TGTGCCAGCAGCCCGGACAGGGCCAACGAGCAGTACTTC,CASSPDRANEQYF
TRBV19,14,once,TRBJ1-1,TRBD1,TGTGCCAGTAGTTATGACAGGGGGGGCACTGAAGCTTTCTTT,CASSYDRGGTEAFF
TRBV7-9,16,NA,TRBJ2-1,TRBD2,TGTGCCAGCAGCCTCCCTAGCGGGAGGGCCCATAATGAGCAGTTCTTC,CASSLPSGRAHNEQFF
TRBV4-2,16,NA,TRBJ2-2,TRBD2,TGTGCCAGCAGCGCTTCAGCGGGAGGTTTCACCGGGGAGCTGTTTTTT,CASSASAGGFTGELFF
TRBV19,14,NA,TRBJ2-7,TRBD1,TGTGCCAGTAGTATATTTACAGGGGACTACGAGCAGTACTTC,CASSIFTGDYEQYF
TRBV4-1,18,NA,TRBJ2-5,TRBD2,TGCGCCAGCAGCCAGATGGGGACTAGCGGGAGTGTGGGGGAGACCCAGTACTTC,CASSQMGTSGSVGETQYF
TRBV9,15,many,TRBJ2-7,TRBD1,TGTGCCAGCAGCGTAGATGCAGGGGGTAGATACGAGCAGTACTTC,CASSVDAGGRYEQYF
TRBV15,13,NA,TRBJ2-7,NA,TGTGCCACCAGCAGCGGTTACAGGGACGAGCAGTACTTC,CATSSGYRDEQYF
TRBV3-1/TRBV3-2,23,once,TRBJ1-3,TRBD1,TGTGCCAGCAGCCAAGCTATGGGGGAACTTAAGGGACAGGGCGGATTCTCTGGAAACACCATATATTTT,CASSQAMGELKGQGGFSGNTIYF
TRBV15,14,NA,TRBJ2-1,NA,TGTGCCACCAGCAGAGATTCAGGCAGAAATGAGCAGTTCTTC,CATSRDSGRNEQFF
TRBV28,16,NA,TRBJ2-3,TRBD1,TGTGCCAGCAGCCCCGGGACAGGGCGGGCCACAGATACGCAGTATTTT,CASSPGTGRATDTQYF
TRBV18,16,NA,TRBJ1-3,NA,TGTGCCAGCTCACCAAACTACATTCGCTCTGGAAACACCATATATTTT,CASSPNYIRSGNTIYF
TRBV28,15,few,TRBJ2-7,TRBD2,TGTGCCAGCAGTTTAAGACCAGCGGGGGCCTACGAGCAGTACTTC,CASSLRPAGAYEQYF
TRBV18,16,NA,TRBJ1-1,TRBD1,TGTGCCAGCTCACCGGGACAGGGGGCTTGGAGCACTGAAGCTTTCTTT,CASSPGQGAWSTEAFF
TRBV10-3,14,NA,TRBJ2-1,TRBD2,TGTGCCATCAGTGGAGGACTAGCGGGAGGTGAGCAGTTCTTC,CAISGGLAGGEQFF
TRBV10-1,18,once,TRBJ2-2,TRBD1,TGCGCCAGCAGTGCTACCGAGACAGGGGGCGCGAGCACCGGGGAGCTGTTTTTT,CASSATETGGASTGELFF
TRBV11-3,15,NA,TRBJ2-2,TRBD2,TGTGCCAGCAGCTTATACCGGGGGGACGACGGGGAGCTGTTTTTT,CASSLYRGDDGELFF
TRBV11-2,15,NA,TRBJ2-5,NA,TGTGCCAGCAGCCCGGACTTTACCTGGGGAGAGACCCAGTACTTC,CASSPDFTWGETQYF
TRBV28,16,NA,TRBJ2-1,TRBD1,TGTGCCAGCAGTTCACCTAAGACAGGGACCTACAATGAGCAGTTCTTC,CASSSPKTGTYNEQFF
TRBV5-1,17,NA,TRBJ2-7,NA,TGCGCCAGCAGCTTGAACCCTCGCCCAGGGGTAAACCACGAGCAGTACTTC,CASSLNPRPGVNHEQYF
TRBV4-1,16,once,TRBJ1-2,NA,TGCGCCAGCAGCCAGGTACTATCGAGGACAGACTATGGCTACACCTTC,CASSQVLSRTDYGYTF
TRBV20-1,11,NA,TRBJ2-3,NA,TGCAGTGCTCTGAGCACAGATACGCAGTATTTT,CSALSTDTQYF
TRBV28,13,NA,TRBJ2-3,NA,TGTGCCAGCACCACGAGCGGCACAGATACGCAGTATTTT,CASTTSGTDTQYF
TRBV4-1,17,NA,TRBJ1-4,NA,TGCGCCAGCAGCCAAGGGATCATGGGAGCCCTTAATGAAAAACTGTTTTTT,CASSQGIMGALNEKLFF
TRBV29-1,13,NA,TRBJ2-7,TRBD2,TGCAGCGCATTCAGCGGGAGGAGGTACGAGCAGTACTTC,CSAFSGRRYEQYF
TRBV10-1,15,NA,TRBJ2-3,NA,TGCGCCAGCAGTGAGGACGGGAAGAGCACAGATACGCAGTATTTT,CASSEDGKSTDTQYF
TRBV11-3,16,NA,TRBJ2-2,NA,TGTGCCAGCAGCTTAGTACGGGGGTCCAACACCGGGGAGCTGTTTTTT,CASSLVRGSNTGELFF
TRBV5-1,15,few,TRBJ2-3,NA,TGCGCCAGCAGCGTAGGACAGTCTGCCACAGATACGCAGTATTTT,CASSVGQSATDTQYF
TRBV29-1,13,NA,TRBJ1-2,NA,TGCAGCGTTGAATCCCCATTTAGCTATGGCTACACCTTC,CSVESPFSYGYTF
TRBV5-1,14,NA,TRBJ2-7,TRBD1,TGCGCCAGCAGCCCCGACAGGGGTCGGTACGAGCAGTACTTC,CASSPDRGRYEQYF
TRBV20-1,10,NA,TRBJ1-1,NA,TGCAGTGCTAGGGGAGGGGGAGCTTTCTTT,CSARGGGAFF
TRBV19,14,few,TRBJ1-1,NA,TGTGCCAGTAGCTCCCCGAGCAGGGTCACTGAAGCTTTCTTT,CASSSPSRVTEAFF
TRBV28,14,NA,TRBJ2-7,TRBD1,TGTGCCAGCAGCTCCCCGGACAGGGGGAAAACGCCGTACTTC,CASSSPDRGKTPYF
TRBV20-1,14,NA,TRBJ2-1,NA,TGCAGTGCTAGTGTGTACGGCTCCTACAATGAGCAGTTCTTC,CSASVYGSYNEQFF
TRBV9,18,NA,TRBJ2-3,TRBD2,TGTGCCAGCAGCGTAGTTGGTAGCGGGAGCTTACGCACAGATACGCAGTATTTT,CASSVVGSGSLRTDTQYF
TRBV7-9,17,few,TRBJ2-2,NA,TGTGCCAGCAGCTTAGCTATCACGACAGAACAAACCGGGGAGCTGTTTTTT,CASSLAITTEQTGELFF
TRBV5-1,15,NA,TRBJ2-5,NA,TGCGCCAGCAGCGTTAGCGACACCAGGCTAGAGACCCAGTACTTC,CASSVSDTRLETQYF
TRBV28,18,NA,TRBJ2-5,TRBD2,TGTGCCAGCAGTTTGGGGACTAGCGGGAGGGCCTTTGGAGAGACCCAGTACTTC,CASSLGTSGRAFGETQYF
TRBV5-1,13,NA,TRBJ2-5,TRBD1,TGCGCCAGCAGCTTAGGACAGGGCAAGACCCAGTACTTC,CASSLGQGKTQYF
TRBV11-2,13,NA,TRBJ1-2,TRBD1,TGTGCCAGCAGACCTCAGGGGGCGGACGGCTACACCTTC,CASRPQGADGYTF